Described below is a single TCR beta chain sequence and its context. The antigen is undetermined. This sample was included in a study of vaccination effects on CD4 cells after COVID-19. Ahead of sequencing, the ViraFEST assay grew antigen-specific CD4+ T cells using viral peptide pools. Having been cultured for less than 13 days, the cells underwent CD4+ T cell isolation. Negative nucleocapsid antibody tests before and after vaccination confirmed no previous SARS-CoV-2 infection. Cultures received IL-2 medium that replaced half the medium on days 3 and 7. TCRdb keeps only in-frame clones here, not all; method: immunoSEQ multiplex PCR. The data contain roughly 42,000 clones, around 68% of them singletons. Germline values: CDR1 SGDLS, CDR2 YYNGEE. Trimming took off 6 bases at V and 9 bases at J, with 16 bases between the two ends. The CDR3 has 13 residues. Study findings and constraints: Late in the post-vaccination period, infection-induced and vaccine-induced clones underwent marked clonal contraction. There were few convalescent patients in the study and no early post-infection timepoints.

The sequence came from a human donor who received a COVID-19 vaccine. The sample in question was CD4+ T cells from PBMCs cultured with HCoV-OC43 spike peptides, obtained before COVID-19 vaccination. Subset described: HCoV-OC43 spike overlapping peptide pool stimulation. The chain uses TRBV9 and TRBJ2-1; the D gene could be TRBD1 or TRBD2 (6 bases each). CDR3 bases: TGTGCCAGCACGAAAGGGGGGCAGGGTGAGCAGTTCTTC. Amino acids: CASTKGGQGEQFF.